The next 19 T cell receptor beta chains were all read from a single sample in a study of cytotoxic CD8 clonotypes in ibrutinib-treated CLL. Clones were read by immunoSEQ multiplex PCR, and TCRdb kept only the in-frame ones, dropping some. The sample contains approximately 100,000 clones, approximately 56% of which appear only once. This material consisted of PBMCs, taken after 24 months of ibrutinib treatment. Receptor source: a human donor with chronic lymphocytic leukemia.

V gene TRBV2 combines with J gene TRBJ1-2; 7 nucleotides agree with TRBD1. CDR1 is SNHLY, CDR2 FYNNEI, per germline. This CDR3 has 15 amino acids. Trimming removed 6 bases from V and 0 bases from J; junction bases left unmatched: 7. CDR3 residues: CASRGGQSPNYGYTF. CDR3 bases: TGTGCCAGCAGGGGGGGACAGTCTCCTAACTATGGCTACACCTTC.

This clone has only one observation. The chain joins TRBV27 to TRBJ2-3; tentative D call: TRBD2 (7 bases). The CDR3 has 14 amino acids. The V and J ends lost 8 bases and 2 bases respectively, with 14 bases between them. The germline CDR1 and CDR2 sequences are MNHEY and SMNVEV (reference sequence). The CDR3 here is CASAGAGATDTQYF. CDR3 nucleotide sequence: TGTGCCAGCGCTGGGGCGGGGGCCACAGATACGCAGTATTTT.

CDR3 in amino acids: CASSRQGASSYEQYF. CDR3 bases: TGTGCCAGCAGTAGACAGGGGGCAAGCTCCTACGAGCAGTACTTC. This sequence joins TRBV27 and TRBJ2-7; 10 bases are a match to TRBD1. J lost 0 bases, V lost 5 bases, and 4 bases had no gene match. This CDR3 is 15 amino acids long. CDR1 is MNHEY and CDR2 is SMNVEV in the germline V gene (reference sequence).

This chain joins TRBV5-6 and TRBJ1-1; D may be TRBD1 (6 bases). In germline, CDR1 is SGHDT, CDR2 YYEEEE. The CDR3 consists of 15 residues. V lost 7 bases and J lost 1, with 17 bases in between. CDR3 nucleotides: TGTGCCAGCCGAAGAAGGACAGAGAGGAACACTGAAGCTTTCTTT. This codes for CASRRRTERNTEAFF.

The count of this clone is one. The chain carries TRBV19 and TRBJ1-1; 7 nucleotides line up with TRBD1. Germline V lookup: CDR1 LNHDA, CDR2 SQIVND (reference sequence). This CDR3 has 15 amino acids. After removal of 7 bases from V and 4 bases from J, the junction contained 12 bases not matched to a gene. In DNA, the CDR3 is TGTGCCAGTAACCCGATCACAGAGGGGGCCACTGAAGCTTTCTTT. Translation gives CASNPITEGATEAFF.

This clone was observed a handful of times. One end of the junction is discordant with germline, which a read error may explain. This chain links TRBV5-6 with TRBJ1-6; 8 nucleotides agree with TRBD1. The germline gives CDR1 SGHDT, CDR2 YYEEEE. The CDR3 length is 14 residues. CDR3 nucleotides: TGTGCCAGCAACTTGGACAGGGTTGGGTCACCCCTCCACTTT. It translates to CASNLDRVGSPLHF.

V and J are TRBV7-2 and TRBJ2-5; D remains ambiguous. Trimming pared 6 bases from V and 4 bases from J, leaving 15 bases between. The CDR3 sequence is 14 residues long. Germline V gives CDR1 SGHTA, CDR2 FQGNSA. CDR3 in amino acids: CASRPQVGGETQYF. The DNA for the CDR3 is TGTGCCAGCAGGCCTCAGGTCGGCGGAGAGACCCAGTACTTC.

This clone was counted only a few times. The rearrangement uses TRBV11-3 and TRBJ2-5; TRBD1 matches 8 bases. With 5 bases clipped from V and 4 bases from J, the junction kept 9 bases outside the gene matches. This CDR3 is built from 15 residues. From germline, CDR1 is SGHNT and CDR2 YENEEA. This chain's CDR3 is CASSADRGAGETQYF. CDR3 bases: TGTGCCAGCAGCGCAGACAGGGGAGCGGGAGAGACCCAGTACTTC.

This clone has a single count. J is TRBJ2-7 and V is TRBV5-1; D may be TRBD2 (6 bases). The CDR3 has 15 amino acids. Germline CDR1 SGHRS, CDR2 YFSETQ. V lost 4 bases and J 1 base, leaving 15 bases between the germline ends. The DNA of the CDR3 is TGCGCCAGCAGCCCCCTGGAGGGGAGGTCCTACGAGCAGTACTTC. It is translated as CASSPLEGRSYEQYF.

The sample holds many counts of this clone. The V gene is TRBV15, the J gene TRBJ1-5; D is unclear. Trimming took 4 bases from V and 2 from J, leaving 12 bases between them. Germline CDR1 and CDR2: LNHNV and YYDKDF (reference sequence). CDR3 length equals 15 residues. CDR3 in DNA: TGTGCCACCAGCAAAGGGAACGAGGGCAATCAGCCCCAGCATTTT. It codes for CATSKGNEGNQPQHF.

This clone was observed at least ten times. The sample has other DNA sequences that encode this CDR3 too. The chain couples TRBV20-1 to TRBJ1-1; D not resolved. The germline V and J ends were trimmed by 3 bases and 0 bases, with 2 bases remaining between them. Germline-derived CDR1 and CDR2 are DFQATT and SNEGSKA (reference sequence). The CDR3 totals 11 residues. The CDR3 loop reads CSASLNTEAFF. CDR3 coding DNA: TGCAGTGCTAGTTTGAACACTGAAGCTTTCTTT.

The V call is TRBV7-8, the J call TRBJ1-6; 7 positions match TRBD1. The CDR3 loop spans 15 amino acids. V lost 2 bases, J lost 7 bases, and 5 bases stayed unmatched. Germline V gene data show CDR1 as SGHVS and CDR2 as FQNEAQ. Here the CDR3 reads CASSLLTGVNSPLHF. The CDR3 coding sequence is TGTGCCAGCAGCTTACTCACAGGGGTCAATTCACCCCTCCACTTT. The entire variable domain, with the rest obtained from reference TRBV7-8 and TRBJ1-6, is as follows: GAGVSQSPRYKVAKRGQDVALRCDPISGHVSLFWYQQALGQGPEFLTYFQNEAQLDKSGLPSDRFFAERPEGSVSTLKIQRTQQEDSAVYLCASSLLTGVNSPLHFGNGTRLTVT.

This clone was counted only a few times. V gene TRBV18 combines with J gene TRBJ1-1; unclear D gene. V shed 2 bases and J shed 5 bases, with 3 bases lying between them. The germline CDR1 and CDR2 sequences are KGHSH and LQKENI. The length of the CDR3 is 11 residues. The CDR3 region has the DNA TGTGCCAGCTCACCAGAGACTGAAGCTTTCTTT. It encodes CASSPETEAFF.

This clone was detected only a few times. This chain uses TRBV16 with TRBJ2-2; D not certain. From germline, CDR1 is KGHSY and CDR2 FQNENV. The CDR3 extends over 13 amino acids. V was pared by 0 bases and J by 8 bases, with 7 bases between. CDR3 nucleotides: TGTGCCAGCAGCCAATCGACGAGGGGGGAGCTGTTTTTT. Amino acid sequence: CASSQSTRGELFF.

This chain joins TRBV7-8 and TRBJ2-5, with TRBD2 matching 7 bases. Germline V gene lookup returns CDR1 SGHVS and CDR2 FQNEAQ. The CDR3 has 15 residues. J gave up 2 bases and V 0 bases, and 3 bases lay outside the gene matches. In nucleotides, the CDR3 is TGTGCCAGCAGCTTAGCGGGGGGGATGCAAGAGACCCAGTACTTC. This translates into CASSLAGGMQETQYF. Looking up the rest from reference TRBV7-8 and TRBJ2-5 gives the full variable domain: GAGVSQSPRYKVAKRGQDVALRCDPISGHVSLFWYQQALGQGPEFLTYFQNEAQLDKSGLPSDRFFAERPEGSVSTLKIQRTQQEDSAVYLCASSLAGGMQETQYFGPGTRLLVL.

Written as DNA, the CDR3 is TGCGCCAGCAATGGACCGATCGAAAAACTGTTTTTT. Protein sequence: CASNGPIEKLFF. The V gene is TRBV10-1, the J gene TRBJ1-4, with D hard to call. The CDR3 runs to 12 residues. Germline CDR1 and CDR2: WNHNN and SYGVQD (reference sequence). V was shortened by 7 bases and J by 8 bases, with 11 bases between the two germline ends.

By frequency in the sample, this clone is medium-sized. This chain uses TRBV29-1 with TRBJ2-3, with a possible D match to TRBD2 (6 bases). Trimming left V 6 bases short and J 0 bases short, with 10 bases between. Germline CDR1 is SQVTM and CDR2 is ANQGSEA. The CDR3 extends over 13 amino acids. DNA for the CDR3: TGCAGCGTCGGGGGTGGGAGCACAGATACGCAGTATTTT. This gives the protein CSVGGGSTDTQYF.

There are a few counts of this clone. The J gene is TRBJ2-1, the V gene TRBV19; D is unclear. The CDR3 runs to 14 residues. Germline V gene data show CDR1 as LNHDA and CDR2 as SQIVND (reference sequence). V was clipped by 7 bases and J by 0 bases, with 10 bases between them. The CDR3 sequence: CASTGTNSYNEQFF. CDR3 sequence (DNA): TGTGCCAGTACCGGTACCAACTCCTACAATGAGCAGTTCTTC.

This clone was counted between two and nine times. Within the sample, other DNA sequences also encode this same CDR3. The genes are TRBV7-8 and TRBJ1-5; D might be TRBD1 (6 bases). Germline CDR1 reads SGHVS; CDR2 reads FQNEAQ. The CDR3 contains 14 residues. Between the trimmed V and J ends, which lost 5 bases and 4 bases, there was a span of 12 bases. CDR3 residues: CASSPDSPNQPQHF. The CDR3 DNA is TGTGCCAGCAGCCCGGACAGCCCTAATCAGCCCCAGCATTTT. The whole variable domain, remainder taken from reference TRBV7-8 and TRBJ1-5, is GAGVSQSPRYKVAKRGQDVALRCDPISGHVSLFWYQQALGQGPEFLTYFQNEAQLDKSGLPSDRFFAERPEGSVSTLKIQRTQQEDSAVYLCASSPDSPNQPQHFGDGTRLSIL.